Listed below are T cell receptor beta chains from one sample, sequenced in a study of T cells after yellow fever vaccination. Each CDR3 protein gets one entry after TCRdb re-called the 5' RACE reads with MiXCR. The sample includes hundreds of thousands of distinct CDR3 sequences, about 19% of them seen just once. Sequenced here: PBMCs, sampled before the yellow fever booster vaccination. The receptor source for this set is a man between 18 and 29 years old who received the YFV17D yellow fever vaccine. Both conserved end residues are part of each CDR3. The D gene is left open where the match is weak. Rows may omit the clone size; those that give it use once, few, many or a size class.

V gene: TRBV6-5
D gene: TRBD1
J gene: TRBJ2-7
clone size: .
CDR3 length: 19
CDR3 DNA: TGTGCCAGCAGTTACTCCCTGACGACCCGGGACAGGGTGAGCTACGAGCAGTACTTC
CDR3 protein: CASSYSLTTRDRVSYEQYF

V gene: TRBV20-1
D gene: .
J gene: TRBJ2-1
clone size: .
CDR3 length: 11
CDR3 DNA: TGCAGTGCTACAGATGAGAATGAGCAGTTCTTC
CDR3 protein: CSATDENEQFF

V gene: TRBV11-2
D gene: .
J gene: TRBJ2-7
clone size: few
CDR3 length: 14
CDR3 DNA: TGTGCCAGCAGCGTGAGGGGCACCTCCTACGAGCAGTACTTC
CDR3 protein: CASSVRGTSYEQYF

V gene: TRBV9
D gene: .
J gene: TRBJ1-2
clone size: few
CDR3 length: 12
CDR3 DNA: TGTGCCAGCAGCGTAGCTACGATGGGCTACACCTTC
CDR3 protein: CASSVATMGYTF

V gene: TRBV6-5
D gene: .
J gene: TRBJ1-1
clone size: few
CDR3 length: 13
CDR3 DNA: TGTGCCAGCAGTTACTCGCTGGACACTGAAGCTTTCTTT
CDR3 protein: CASSYSLDTEAFF

V gene: TRBV12-3/TRBV12-4
D gene: .
J gene: TRBJ2-5
clone size: .
CDR3 length: 10
CDR3 DNA: TGTGCCAGCAGTAGGATTACCCAGTACTTC
CDR3 protein: CASSRITQYF

V gene: TRBV20-1
D gene: TRBD2
J gene: TRBJ2-5
clone size: .
CDR3 length: 13
CDR3 DNA: TGCAGTGCTAGCCCGGGGGGGGCGGAGACCCAGTACTTC
CDR3 protein: CSASPGGAETQYF

V gene: TRBV12-3/TRBV12-4
D gene: .
J gene: TRBJ1-4
clone size: .
CDR3 length: 14
CDR3 DNA: TGTGCCAGCAGTTTCGGGCCCTCGGGTGAAAAACTGTTTTTT
CDR3 protein: CASSFGPSGEKLFF

V gene: TRBV27
D gene: TRBD1
J gene: TRBJ2-7
clone size: .
CDR3 length: 14
CDR3 DNA: TGTGCCAGCAGTTGGACAGGGGGTAGGGTCGAGCAGTACTTC
CDR3 protein: CASSWTGGRVEQYF

V gene: TRBV2
D gene: .
J gene: TRBJ2-5
clone size: few
CDR3 length: 12
CDR3 DNA: TGTGCCAGCAGGGACCTGAAAGAGACCCAGTACTTC
CDR3 protein: CASRDLKETQYF

V gene: TRBV6-6
D gene: TRBD1
J gene: TRBJ2-3
clone size: .
CDR3 length: 16
CDR3 DNA: TGTGCCAGCAGTTACGGGACAGAACAAAGCACAGATACGCAGTATTTT
CDR3 protein: CASSYGTEQSTDTQYF

V gene: TRBV5-1
D gene: TRBD2
J gene: TRBJ2-3
clone size: .
CDR3 length: 14
CDR3 DNA: TGCGCCAGCAGCGTGACTAGCGGGGGTGATACGCAGTATTTT
CDR3 protein: CASSVTSGGDTQYF

V gene: TRBV7-9
D gene: .
J gene: TRBJ2-3
clone size: .
CDR3 length: 14
CDR3 DNA: TGTGCCAGCAGCTCAACGATAGCAACAGATACGCAGTATTTT
CDR3 protein: CASSSTIATDTQYF

V gene: TRBV29-1
D gene: TRBD2
J gene: TRBJ2-1
clone size: many
CDR3 length: 14
CDR3 DNA: TGCAGCGTTGAACGGCTAGCGGAGTACAATGAGCAGTTCTTC
CDR3 protein: CSVERLAEYNEQFF

V gene: TRBV29-1
D gene: TRBD2
J gene: TRBJ2-1
clone size: few
CDR3 length: 17
CDR3 DNA: TGCAGCGTTGAAATGGGGGCTAGCGGGGGTTCTAGGAATGAGCAGTTCTTC
CDR3 protein: CSVEMGASGGSRNEQFF

V gene: TRBV5-6
D gene: .
J gene: TRBJ2-5
clone size: few
CDR3 length: 15
CDR3 DNA: TGTGCCAGCTGCCGGGACATTCAGGGGCAAGAGACCCAGTACTTC
CDR3 protein: CASCRDIQGQETQYF

V gene: TRBV7-3
D gene: .
J gene: TRBJ2-1
clone size: .
CDR3 length: 16
CDR3 DNA: TGTGCCAGCAGCTTAACCGGGCAGGGGATACACAATGAGCAGTTCTTC
CDR3 protein: CASSLTGQGIHNEQFF

V gene: TRBV6-5
D gene: .
J gene: TRBJ1-5
clone size: .
CDR3 length: 16
CDR3 DNA: TGTGCCAGCAGCCCTCTGGACGGGTATAGCAATCAGCCCCAGCATTTT
CDR3 protein: CASSPLDGYSNQPQHF

V gene: TRBV5-1
D gene: .
J gene: TRBJ2-1
clone size: few
CDR3 length: 15
CDR3 DNA: TGCGCCAGCAGCTGGGGGCTAGCGGACTACAATGAGCAGTTCTTC
CDR3 protein: CASSWGLADYNEQFF

V gene: TRBV28
D gene: .
J gene: TRBJ1-2
clone size: .
CDR3 length: 12
CDR3 DNA: TGTGCCAGCAGTTTTAAGGACTATGGCTACACCTTC
CDR3 protein: CASSFKDYGYTF

V gene: TRBV7-2
D gene: .
J gene: TRBJ2-3
clone size: many
CDR3 length: 14
CDR3 DNA: TGTGCCAGCAGACTGGGGGCCCTAGTAGATACGCAGTATTTT
CDR3 protein: CASRLGALVDTQYF

V gene: TRBV12-3/TRBV12-4
D gene: .
J gene: TRBJ2-1
clone size: few
CDR3 length: 12
CDR3 DNA: TGTGCCAGCAGTTTCGGCAGTGGTGAGCAGTTCTTC
CDR3 protein: CASSFGSGEQFF

V gene: TRBV29-1
D gene: .
J gene: TRBJ1-1
clone size: .
CDR3 length: 14
CDR3 DNA: TGCAGCGCTGACCGGACAACTATGAACACTGAAGCTTTCTTT
CDR3 protein: CSADRTTMNTEAFF

V gene: TRBV7-2
D gene: TRBD2
J gene: TRBJ2-3
clone size: few
CDR3 length: 15
CDR3 DNA: TGTGCCAGCAGCTTAGAGGGACTAGCGACAGATACGCAGTATTTT
CDR3 protein: CASSLEGLATDTQYF

V gene: TRBV7-2
D gene: .
J gene: TRBJ2-5
clone size: many
CDR3 length: 12
CDR3 DNA: TGTGCCAGCAGCTTAGTCGGACAGACCCAGTACTTC
CDR3 protein: CASSLVGQTQYF

V gene: TRBV7-2
D gene: .
J gene: TRBJ1-6
clone size: few
CDR3 length: 13
CDR3 DNA: TGTGCCAGCAGCTTAGGACGGCAATCACCCCTCCACTTT
CDR3 protein: CASSLGRQSPLHF

V gene: TRBV7-2
D gene: .
J gene: TRBJ2-2
clone size: .
CDR3 length: 16
CDR3 DNA: TGTGCCAGCAGCCCCCTCCTAGCCCCGAACACCGGGGAGCTGTTTTTT
CDR3 protein: CASSPLLAPNTGELFF